The subject of this entry is one T cell receptor beta chain. This sample stems from a study of OX40 agonist ivuxolimab in advanced cancers. The repertoire was sequenced with immunoSEQ multiplex PCR; TCRdb's copy has only in-frame clones and lacks some. Of 55,000 to 80,000 clones listed, 81% are singletons. Germline CDR1 and CDR2: GTSNPN and SVGIG (reference sequence). Trimming cost V 3 bases and J 0 bases; bases outside gene matches: 1. The CDR3 is made up of 14 amino acids. The material was CD4+ or CD8+ T cells sorted from blood, obtained in a trial of the OX40 agonist ivuxolimab. The chain employs TRBV30 and TRBJ2-2; 7 bases fit TRBD1. This TCR was recovered from an adult with an advanced solid tumor such as melanoma, head and neck, liver or kidney cancer. CDR3 residues: CAWRQGANTGELFF. The CDR3 DNA sequence: TGTGCCTGGAGGCAGGGGGCGAACACCGGGGAGCTGTTTTTT.